The sequence of this T cell receptor beta chain was determined in a study of early T cells in non-severe SARS-CoV-2 infection. TCRdb fed the 5' RACE reads into MiXCR, producing one record per CDR3 protein. This repertoire shows roughly 53,000 distinct CDR3 sequences, less than 11% found once; its top ten account for about 5%. This clonotype was recorded a few times. V gave up 3 bases and J gave up 1 base, with 13 bases separating them. The germline V gene has CDR1 SGDLS and CDR2 YYNGEE. This CDR3 comprises 15 residues. The V call is TRBV9, the J call TRBJ1-1, with D perhaps TRBD1 (5 bases). This sequence originates from an adult who was a healthcare worker with PCR-confirmed SARS-CoV-2 infection or an uninfected control (not recorded which). The source material was whole blood. Here the CDR3 reads CASSGGTLGNTEAFF. Here the CDR3 DNA reads TGTGCCAGCAGCGGGGGGACCCTGGGGAACACTGAAGCTTTCTTT.